The text below deals with one T cell receptor (beta chain). As yet, its antigen is unknown. The assay was immunoSEQ multiplex PCR, and TCRdb's table has in-frame clones only and misses some. The sample consists of more than 35,000 clones, less than 85% of them appearing once. The data stem from a study of OX40 agonist ivuxolimab in advanced cancers. Study details: Dose-escalation patients suffered from hepatocellular carcinoma, melanoma, renal cell or head and neck cancer. Partial responses were observed in three patients, of whom one had hepatocellular carcinoma and two had cutaneous melanoma. Regarding the study as a whole: Also showing low normalized T-cell clonal expansion were some of the nonresponders. Partial responders dosed at 0.1-3.0 mg/kg displayed clonal expansion ranking among the lowest.

V gave up 4 bases and J gave up 4 bases; unmatched junction bases: 8. The CDR3 covers 15 residues. Germline V lookup: CDR1 SGHAT, CDR2 FQNNGV. The chain has TRBV11-2 and TRBJ2-7; 9 nucleotides line up with TRBD2. This clonotype originated in an adult with an advanced solid tumor such as melanoma, head and neck, liver or kidney cancer. The source was CD4+ or CD8+ T cells sorted from blood, collected in a trial of the OX40 agonist ivuxolimab. The CDR3 sequence is CASSSEPGLAYEQYF. The CDR3 nucleotides read TGTGCCAGCAGCTCGGAGCCGGGACTAGCTTACGAGCAGTACTTC.